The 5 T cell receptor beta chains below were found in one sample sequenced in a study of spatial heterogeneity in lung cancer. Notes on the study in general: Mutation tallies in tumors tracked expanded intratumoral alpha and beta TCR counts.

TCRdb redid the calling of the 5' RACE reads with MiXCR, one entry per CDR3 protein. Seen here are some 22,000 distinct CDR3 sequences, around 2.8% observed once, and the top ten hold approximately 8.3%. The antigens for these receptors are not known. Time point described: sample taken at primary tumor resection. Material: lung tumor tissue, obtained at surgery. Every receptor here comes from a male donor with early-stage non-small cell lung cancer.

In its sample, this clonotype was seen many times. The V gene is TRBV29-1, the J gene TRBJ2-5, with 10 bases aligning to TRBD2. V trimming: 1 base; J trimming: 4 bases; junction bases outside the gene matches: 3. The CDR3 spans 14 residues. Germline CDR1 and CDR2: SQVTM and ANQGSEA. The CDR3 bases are TGCAGCGTTGAAGTTCTAGCGGGAGTAGAGACCCAGTACTTC. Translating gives CSVEVLAGVETQYF.

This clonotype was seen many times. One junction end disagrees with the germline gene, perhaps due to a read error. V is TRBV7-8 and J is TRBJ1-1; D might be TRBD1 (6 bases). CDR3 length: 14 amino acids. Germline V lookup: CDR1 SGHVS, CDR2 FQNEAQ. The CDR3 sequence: CASSLERGNAEAFF. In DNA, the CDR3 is TGTGCCAGCAGCTTAGAAAGGGGGAACGCTGAAGCTTTCTTT.

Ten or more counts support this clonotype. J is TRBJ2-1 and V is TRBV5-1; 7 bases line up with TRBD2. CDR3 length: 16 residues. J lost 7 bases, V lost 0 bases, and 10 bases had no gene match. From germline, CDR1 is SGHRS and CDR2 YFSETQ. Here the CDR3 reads CASSLALAARSNEQFF. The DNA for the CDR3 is TGCGCCAGCAGCTTGGCGCTAGCGGCTAGGAGTAATGAGCAGTTCTTC.

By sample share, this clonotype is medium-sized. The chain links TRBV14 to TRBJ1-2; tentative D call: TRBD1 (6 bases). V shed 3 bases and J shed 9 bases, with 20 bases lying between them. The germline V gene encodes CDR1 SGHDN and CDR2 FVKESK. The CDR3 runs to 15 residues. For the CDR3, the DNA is TGTGCCAGCAGCCAGGGAACAATAGGGGGAGAGAGCTACACCTTC. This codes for CASSQGTIGGESYTF.

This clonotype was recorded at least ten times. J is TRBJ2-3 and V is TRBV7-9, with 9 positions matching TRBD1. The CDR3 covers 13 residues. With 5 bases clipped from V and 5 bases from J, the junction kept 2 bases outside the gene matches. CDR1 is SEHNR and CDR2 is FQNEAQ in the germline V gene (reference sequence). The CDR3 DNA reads TGTGCCAGCAGCCGGGGACAGGGAGATACGCAGTATTTT. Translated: CASSRGQGDTQYF.